This TCR beta chain originates from a study of neurological immune-mediated disorders (dated by TCRdb to about 2019). With regard to the full study: Peripheral blood TCR-beta repertoires from HTLV-I-associated myelopathy (HAM/TSP) patients, multiple sclerosis patients and healthy controls were compared by UMI-based sequencing. Alongside PBMC samples, the set of about 100 TCR-beta libraries contained longitudinal samples, technical triplicates, and paired CD4+ and CD8+ T-cell subsets that had been sorted. Longitudinal HAM/TSP and healthy donors were sampled at 3 time-points each (about 3-40 month intervals). The cohort comprised approximately 67 subjects: some 15 HAM/TSP patients, some 34 multiple sclerosis patients and 20 healthy controls.

cDNA synthesis used template-switch 5'RACE with a primer carrying a 10-nucleotide random unique molecular identifier tagging each TCR transcript. Every sequencing run yielded over 190 million TCR-beta sequences covering 15-18 subjects. The RNeasy kit was used to extract total RNA. The KAPA Real-time Library Amplification kit was used to amplify TCR-beta VDJ regions with primers for the TCR constant region and the 5'RACE anchor. Sample indexes and Illumina adaptors were added in a first PCR, and a second PCR then increased library yield. The roughly 650 bp TCR product was size-selected on a 2% E-gel SizeSelection system after Ampure bead purification. Library quality was checked on a Bioanalyzer, concentration was measured with Qubit, and libraries were quantified with the Kapa Library Quantification kit before pooling. Libraries were sequenced paired-end 2 x 150 bp on an Illumina HiSeq 2500. To increase sequence diversity, about 23-32% phiX was spiked into each library pool. The original pipeline was this. Quality-filtered reads were processed with the UMI-based MiGEC pipeline, and over 75% of raw TCR sequences were removed by the MiGEC pipeline during error correction. VDJ genes were aligned to IMGT germline references, and clonotypes were defined by unique CDR3 amino acid sequence plus V-J genes. VDJtools evaluated clonal expansion, Shannon diversity and CDR3 relatedness (CalcPairwiseDistances, ClusterSamples); CLCbio workbench built phylogenetic trees. Expanded clones were defined as having at least 8 unique UMIs, based on coefficient-of-variation modelling across technical triplicates. TCRdb itself trimmed the public reads at Q25 with fastp, ran MiXCR and retained productive beta chains. Entries that share a CDR3 protein sequence are merged under the most common genes and DNA. TCRdb, not the authors, supplied the V and J calls. This sample lists 70,000 to 95,000 distinct CDR3 sequences; roughly 13% were detected once. In total, the top ten clones hold 5% of the sample.

What the study reported, not specific to this receptor: Across subjects, expanded clones never shared an identical CDR3 amino acid sequence, which suggests that the TCR-beta repertoires in every group were private. TCR clonal expansion was highest in HAM/TSP patients and lowest in MS patients, with MS patients falling below even healthy controls.

This clonotype has a count of ten or more. Its binding antigen is unknown. No much larger clonotype is one base removed from it; base qualities were not supplied. The time point label for this specimen denotes: longitudinal time-point 2. Unsorted PBMC libraries were generated from 2 million PBMCs stored in RNAlater at -80 °C until RNA extraction. Peripheral blood was subjected to Ficoll-Hypaque density gradient centrifugation to isolate PBMCs, which were then cryopreserved in liquid nitrogen. The CDR3 contains 15 residues, cysteine and phenylalanine counted. Only the CDR3 region is kept as DNA, spanning 45 bases read in frame from base 1. CDR1 and CDR2 (SGHRS, YFSETQ) derive from the germline V gene. At the junction V is shortened by 0 bases and J by 5 bases; bases outside the gene matches: 2.

Rearrangement joined TRBV5-1 to TRBJ2-2, with 9 central nucleotides matching TRBD2. The source is a female donor with HTLV-1-associated myelopathy (HAM/TSP). The sample taken for sequencing was PBMCs. The DNA is as follows: TGCGCCAGCAGCTTGGTGCTAGCGGGAACCGGGGAGCTGTTTTTT. Translated, this gives CASSLVLAGTGELFF.